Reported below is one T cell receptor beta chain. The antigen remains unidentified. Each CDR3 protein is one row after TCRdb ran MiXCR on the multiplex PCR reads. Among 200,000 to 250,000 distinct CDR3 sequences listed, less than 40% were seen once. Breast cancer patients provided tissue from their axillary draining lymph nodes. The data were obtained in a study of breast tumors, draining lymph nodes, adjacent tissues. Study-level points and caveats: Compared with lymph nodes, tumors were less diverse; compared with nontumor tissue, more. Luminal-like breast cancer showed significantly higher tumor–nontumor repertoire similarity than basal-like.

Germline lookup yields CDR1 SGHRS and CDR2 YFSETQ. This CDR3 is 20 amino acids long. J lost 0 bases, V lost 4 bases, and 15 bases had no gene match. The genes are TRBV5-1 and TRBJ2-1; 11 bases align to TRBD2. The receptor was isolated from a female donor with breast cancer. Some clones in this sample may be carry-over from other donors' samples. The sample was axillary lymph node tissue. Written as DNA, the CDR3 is TGCGCCAGCAGCCCGGACGTTTATCTAGCGGGGGGTAGCTCCTACAATGAGCAGTTCTTC. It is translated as CASSPDVYLAGGSSYNEQFF.